The next 5 T cell receptor beta chains were all read from a single sample in a study of T cell responses to AZD1222 COVID-19 vaccine. Sequenced by immunoSEQ multiplex PCR; TCRdb stores in-frame clones only, minus some. The repertoire holds 90,000 or so clones, with over 75% as singletons. This specimen was peripheral blood, taken on day 0 of AZD1222 vaccination. These receptors were taken from an adult in good health.

V is TRBV3-1 (or the pseudogene TRBV3-2) and J is TRBJ1-2; 9 positions match TRBD1. The junction had 5 bases not matched to a gene; V was cut back by 4 bases and J by 8 bases. The CDR3 length is 13 residues. The germline V gene has CDR1 LGHDT and CDR2 YNNKEL (reference sequence). CDR3 in amino acids: CASSLQGAGGYTF. As DNA, the CDR3 is TGTGCCAGCAGCCTACAGGGGGCAGGCGGCTACACCTTC.

The chain joins TRBV7-8 to TRBJ2-7, with 9 bases fitting TRBD2. This CDR3 has 14 residues. Trimming at V came to 7 bases and at J to 6 bases, leaving 10 bases not matched to a gene. Germline CDR1 SGHVS, CDR2 FQNEAQ. The CDR3 nucleotides read TGTGCCAGCACCCGTGATAGCGGGAGAGCCGAGCAGTACTTC. This translates into CASTRDSGRAEQYF.

The V gene is TRBV10-2, the J gene TRBJ2-3; possible D gene TRBD2, 5 bases. The germline gives CDR1 WSHSY, CDR2 SAAADI. This CDR3 comprises 15 residues. Trimming stripped 5 bases from V and 4 bases from J, with 16 bases between. The CDR3: CASSFASLSADTQYF. CDR3 in DNA: TGCGCCAGCAGTTTCGCTAGCCTATCCGCAGATACGCAGTATTTT.

This chain uses TRBV5-1 with TRBJ2-2, with 14 bases that match TRBD2. The junction had 13 bases not matched to a gene; V was cut back by 4 bases and J by 5 bases. The CDR3 is 19 amino acids. Germline V lookup: CDR1 SGHRS, CDR2 YFSETQ. The CDR3 region is CASSIPGTSGRLLTGELFF. DNA of the CDR3: TGCGCCAGCAGCATACCGGGGACTAGCGGGAGATTGCTTACCGGGGAGCTGTTTTTT.

The rearrangement links TRBV18 to TRBJ1-5, with a weak D call TRBD1 (6 bases). The germline V gene encodes CDR1 KGHSH and CDR2 LQKENI. The CDR3 loop spans 14 amino acids. V was clipped by 5 bases and J by 3 bases, with 11 bases between them. CDR3 sequence reads: CASSDQGHNQPQHF. As DNA, the CDR3 is TGTGCCAGCTCAGATCAGGGGCACAATCAGCCCCAGCATTTT. The whole variable domain, filled in from reference TRBV18 and TRBJ1-5, reads NAGVMQNPRHLVRRRGQEARLRCSPMKGHSHVYWYRQLPEEGLKFMVYLQKENIIDESGMPKERFSAEFPKEGPSILRIQQVVRGDSAAYFCASSDQGHNQPQHFGDGTRLSIL.